Shown below are 27 T cell receptor beta chains from a single sample sequenced in a study of cytomegalovirus exposure and HLA in healthy donors. With 60 Vbeta and 13 Jbeta primers, the PCR was carried out. This table comes from immunoSEQ multiplex PCR, and its TCRdb copy is limited to in-frame clones, with some not included. The sample gives 150,000 to 180,000 clones, 82% of which show up once; around 6.6% is in the top ten. The sample comprised PBMCs. These receptors were taken from a woman aged 45-65 years in good health and CMV-seropositive.

This clone was recorded only once. V is TRBV6-1 and J is TRBJ2-2; weak D call: TRBD1 (5 bases). Germline CDR1 is MNHNS and CDR2 is SASEGT. The CDR3 length is 14 residues. The ends were cut back, 7 bases at V and 5 bases at J, with 14 bases in the middle. The CDR3 region has the DNA TGTGCCAGCATACGACCTGGACAAACCGGGGAGCTGTTTTTT. Translating it yields CASIRPGQTGELFF.

The V call is TRBV21-1, the J call TRBJ1-1; the D call TRBD1 from the table was never checked on the DNA. TRBV21-1 is deemed a pseudogene. CDR3 size: 15 residues. As DNA, the CDR3 is TGTGCCAGCAGCAAAGGGGCCAGGTTTAGCACTGAAGCTTTCTTT. As protein: CASSKGARFSTEAFF.

The chain employs TRBV11-2 and TRBJ2-1, with 9 bases identical to TRBD2. There are 15 residues in the CDR3. Germline trimming cut 4 bases from V and 5 bases from J; bases unmatched to any gene: 6. CDR1 and CDR2 from the germline V gene are SGHAT and FQNNGV. CDR3 coding DNA: TGTGCCAGCAGCTCCCTAGCGGGGCTTAACAATGAGCAGTTCTTC. Amino acid sequence: CASSSLAGLNNEQFF.

The chain employs TRBV28 and TRBJ1-6; D is undetermined. This CDR3 region has 15 residues. Trimming took off 1 base at V and 9 bases at J, with 13 bases between the two ends. Germline V gene sequence: CDR1 MDHEN, CDR2 SYDVKM. DNA for the CDR3: TGTGCCAGCAGTTTATTTGGTTCCCGGGGTTCACCCCTCCACTTT. It yields the protein CASSLFGSRGSPLHF.

This chain links TRBV25-1 with TRBJ2-1; D is ambiguous. V gave up 5 bases and J gave up 6 bases, with 5 bases separating them. Per germline, CDR1 MGHDK and CDR2 SYGVNS. This CDR3 is 11 amino acids long. The CDR3 DNA reads TGTGCCAGCAGTCAGGTCAATGAGCAGTTCTTC. It codes for CASSQVNEQFF.

CDR3 coding DNA: TGTGCCAGCAGTGTCAGGAGTACTAGCGGGGGGGCCATATACAATGAGCAGTTCTTC. Amino acid sequence: CASSVRSTSGGAIYNEQFF. The V and J genes are TRBV6-1 and TRBJ2-1; 13 bases fit TRBD2. CDR1 and CDR2 from the germline V gene are MNHNS and SASEGT. This CDR3 contains 19 residues. The V segment lost 4 bases and the J segment 4 bases; nucleotides outside the gene matches: 13.

V is TRBV11-3 and J is TRBJ2-1, with 8 bases identical to TRBD2. The CDR3 is 13 residues long. Germline V gene data show CDR1 as SGHNT and CDR2 as YENEEA. The V gene end was trimmed by 5 bases and the J gene end by 10 bases; junction bases not matched to a gene: 7. The CDR3: CASSPGPGGEQFF. Written as DNA, the CDR3 is TGTGCCAGCAGCCCAGGGCCGGGGGGGGAGCAGTTCTTC.

This sequence joins TRBV28 and TRBJ1-1; possibly TRBD1 for D (5 bases). V was pared by 2 bases and J by 4 bases, with 11 bases between. The germline V gene has CDR1 MDHEN and CDR2 SYDVKM. CDR3 length: 14 residues. For the CDR3, the DNA is TGTGCCAGCAGTTTACCTCAGGGCGGCACTGAAGCTTTCTTT. Amino acids: CASSLPQGGTEAFF.

The chain is built from TRBV19 and TRBJ1-2, with TRBD1 matching over 9 bases. Germline values: CDR1 LNHDA, CDR2 SQIVND (reference sequence). With 2 bases clipped from V and 6 bases from J, the junction kept 7 bases outside the gene matches. The CDR3 has 15 residues. The CDR3 DNA sequence: TGTGCCAGTAGTATACTCGGCGGGACAGGGCATGGCTACACCTTC. As protein: CASSILGGTGHGYTF.

The sample holds one count of this clone. This chain connects TRBV5-1 to TRBJ1-1, with D hard to call. Trimming stripped 1 base from V and 3 bases from J, with 10 bases between. This CDR3 region has 14 residues. Looked up from germline, CDR1 is SGHRS and CDR2 is YFSETQ. The DNA of the CDR3 is TGCGCCAGCAGCTTGTACCCCGGAGACACTGAAGCTTTCTTT. Amino acids: CASSLYPGDTEAFF.

The gene calls are TRBV2 and TRBJ2-1; D is unclear. Germline V lookup: CDR1 SNHLY, CDR2 FYNNEI. Trimming removed 0 bases at V and 8 bases at J, with 5 bases between. CDR3 size: 12 residues. CDR3 amino acids: CASSEARDEQFF. The CDR3 DNA follows: TGTGCCAGCAGTGAAGCGCGAGATGAGCAGTTCTTC.

This clone was seen once. The chain recombines TRBV27 with TRBJ1-6, with D maybe TRBD1 (5 bases). Germline CDR1 reads MNHEY; CDR2 reads SMNVEV (reference sequence). The CDR3 is 17 residues long. Trimming shortened V by 0 bases and J by 2 bases, and 11 bases separated the two germline ends. The CDR3 region has the DNA TGTGCCAGCAGTTTATCGTTAGGGGTACCCTATAATTCACCCCTCCACTTT. It encodes CASSLSLGVPYNSPLHF.

A single count supports this clone. One end of the junction does not line up with germline, which may come from a read error. The chain links TRBV11-2 to TRBJ1-4, with a weak D call TRBD1 (5 bases). The CDR3 sequence is 14 residues long. Germline lookup yields CDR1 SGHAT and CDR2 FQNNGV. CDR3 in DNA: TGTGCCAGCAGTCAGGGATGGGGCCTTGAAGAACTGTTTTTT. Amino acids: CASSQGWGLEELFF.

V and J are TRBV5-1 and TRBJ2-5, with TRBD1 as a possible D gene (5 bases). The J call is doubtful: the DNA matches TRBJ2-7 better. Germline V gene data show CDR1 as SGHRS and CDR2 as YFSETQ. This CDR3 is 15 amino acids long. The DNA of the CDR3 is TGCGCCAGCAGCTTGTTCCAGGGTACGTCCTACGAGCAGTACTTC. This codes for CASSLFQGTSYEQYF.

The chain couples TRBV5-4 to TRBJ1-1; D uncertain. V was cut by 0 bases and J by 5 bases, with 2 bases left in between. This CDR3 has 11 residues. Germline assignment: CDR1 SGHNT and CDR2 YYREEE (reference sequence). The CDR3 DNA reads TGTGCCAGCAGCTTGGCTACTGAAGCTTTCTTT. It codes for CASSLATEAFF.

The chain combines TRBV7-9 with TRBJ2-3; maybe TRBD1 (6 bases). Germline CDR1 reads SEHNR; CDR2 reads FQNEAQ (reference sequence). This CDR3 contains 15 residues. Trimming left V 1 base short and J 6 bases short, with 14 bases between. CDR3 residues: CASSLGGRGQDTQYF. The CDR3, as DNA: TGTGCCAGCAGCTTAGGGGGCAGGGGTCAGGATACGCAGTATTTT.

The chain combines TRBV19 with TRBJ2-3; D is possibly TRBD2 (6 bases). Germline-derived CDR1 and CDR2 are LNHDA and SQIVND (reference sequence). The CDR3 consists of 15 residues. Trimming removed 7 bases at V and 1 base at J, with 15 bases between. CDR3 sequence reads: CASTRGDRRTDTQYF. For the CDR3, the DNA is TGTGCCAGTACCCGCGGGGACCGCCGCACAGATACGCAGTATTTT. The whole variable domain, remainder taken from reference TRBV19 and TRBJ2-3, is DGGITQSPKYLFRKEGQNVTLSCEQNLNHDAMYWYRQDPGQGLRLIYYSQIVNDFQKGDIAEGYSVSREKKESFPLTVTSAQKNPTAFYLCASTRGDRRTDTQYFGPGTRLTVL.

This clone is a singleton in its sample. This chain links TRBV5-4 with TRBJ1-2; 8 bases agree with TRBD1. The CDR3 extends over 17 amino acids. Germline loops: CDR1 SGHNT, CDR2 YYREEE (reference sequence). V trimming: 2 bases; J trimming: 6 bases; junction bases outside the gene matches: 15. CDR3 sequence reads: CASSLGQGVPFKDGYTF. In nucleotides, the CDR3 is TGTGCCAGCAGCTTAGGACAGGGAGTTCCCTTTAAGGATGGCTACACCTTC.

The rearrangement joins TRBV27 to TRBJ2-1; D unclear. CDR3 length: 14 amino acids. Germline V gives CDR1 MNHEY, CDR2 SMNVEV (reference sequence). V was trimmed by 5 bases and J by 4 bases, leaving 12 bases between them. The CDR3 bases are TGTGCCAGCAGTCCCCGCGGCAGATACAATGAGCAGTTCTTC. Translated, it gives CASSPRGRYNEQFF.

This chain connects TRBV2 to TRBJ2-1, with 11 positions matching TRBD1. From germline, CDR1 is SNHLY and CDR2 FYNNEI. The CDR3 covers 15 residues. With V trimmed by 6 bases and J by 7 bases, 8 bases remained unmatched. The DNA of the CDR3 is TGTGCCAGCAGGGACAGGACAGGGGGCGGGAATGAGCAGTTCTTC. This codes for CASRDRTGGGNEQFF.

The gene calls are TRBV30 and TRBJ1-2; weak D call: TRBD1 (5 bases). Germline-derived CDR1 and CDR2 are GTSNPN and SVGIG (reference sequence). The CDR3 sequence is 15 residues long. V lost 0 bases to trimming and J lost 4 bases, with 15 bases between them. CDR3 bases: TGTGCCTGGAGTGTTGGGGGGAAAGAGATCTATGGCTACACCTTC. Protein product: CAWSVGGKEIYGYTF.

J is TRBJ1-1 and V is TRBV7-9; TRBD1 agrees at 12 bases. CDR1 is SEHNR, CDR2 FQNEAQ, per germline (reference sequence). V lost 5 bases, J lost 5 bases, and 9 bases stayed unmatched. The CDR3 is 16 residues long. Here the CDR3 DNA reads TGTGCCAGCAGCCCGAGGGGACAGGGGGCCAAGACTGAAGCTTTCTTT. Residues: CASSPRGQGAKTEAFF.

The V call is TRBV18, the J call TRBJ1-6, with a tentative D call TRBD1 (5 bases). The ends were cut back, 3 bases at V and 7 bases at J, with 13 bases in the middle. This CDR3 has 15 amino acids. From germline, CDR1 is KGHSH and CDR2 LQKENI. In DNA, the CDR3 is TGTGCCAGCTCACCGGAAGGGGTATCGAATTCACCCCTCCACTTT. Translated, it gives CASSPEGVSNSPLHF.

The chain uses TRBV6-5 and TRBJ1-1; 10 bases align to TRBD1. In germline, CDR1 is MNHEY, CDR2 SVGAGI. This CDR3 contains 13 residues. Germline trimming cut 2 bases from V and 7 bases from J; bases unmatched to any gene: 1. The CDR3 nucleotides are TGTGCCAGCAGTTACGACAGGGGGCTTGAAGCTTTCTTT. It encodes CASSYDRGLEAFF.

The chain recombines TRBV18 with TRBJ1-5; D perhaps matches TRBD1 (5 bases). This CDR3 has 16 amino acids. Germline V gives CDR1 KGHSH, CDR2 LQKENI. V was trimmed by 3 bases and J by 5 bases, leaving 17 bases between them. CDR3 region: CASSPRTIRSDQPQHF. CDR3 nucleotide sequence: TGTGCCAGCTCACCCAGGACAATTAGGTCCGATCAGCCCCAGCATTTT.

In DNA, the CDR3 is TGTGCCAGCAGCTCTCGGGACAGCTATGGCTACACCTTC. Amino acid sequence: CASSSRDSYGYTF. The rearrangement links TRBV9 to TRBJ1-2; 7 bases agree with TRBD1. Germline V CDR1 and CDR2: SGDLS, YYNGEE. Trimming at V came to 4 bases and at J to 4 bases, leaving 4 bases not matched to a gene. The CDR3 contains 13 residues.

This sequence joins TRBV27 and TRBJ1-5, with 10 bases fitting TRBD1. With 10 bases clipped from V and 6 bases from J, the junction kept 6 bases outside the gene matches. CDR3 length: 13 amino acids. CDR1 MNHEY and CDR2 SMNVEV come from the germline V gene (reference sequence). CDR3 bases: TGTGCCACCTCGGACAGGGGGAGTCAGCCCCAGCATTTT. Translated: CATSDRGSQPQHF.